These T cell receptor beta chains were read from a single sample in a study of spatial heterogeneity in lung cancer. TCRdb redid the calling of the 5' RACE reads with MiXCR, one entry per CDR3 protein. The sample has fewer than 30,000 distinct CDR3 sequences, 4.5% to 7.5% seen once. This sample comprised PBMCs, obtained at follow-up. The receptors were sampled from a male donor with early-stage non-small cell lung cancer. CDR3s include the opening cysteine and the closing phenylalanine or tryptophan. The D gene is left open where the match is weak. Not every row has a clone size; where given, it reads once, few, many or a size class.

NA,TRBV18,many,TRBJ1-5,TGTGCCAGCTCACCAAGGGAGGCAGTGATCAATCAGCCCCAGCATTTT,CASSPREAVINQPQHF
TRBD1,TRBV12-3/TRBV12-4,many,TRBJ1-1,TGTGCCAGCAGTTTCGTCACCCCGGGACAGGGGAAAGCTTTCTTT,CASSFVTPGQGKAFF
NA,TRBV12-3/TRBV12-4,NA,TRBJ2-7,TGTGCCAGCAGTGATGACAAATACGAGCAGTACTTC,CASSDDKYEQYF
NA,TRBV4-1,few,TRBJ1-4,TGCGTCAGCAGCCAAGATCATGACGAAAAACTGTTTTTT,CVSSQDHDEKLFF
TRBD1,TRBV12-3/TRBV12-4,many,TRBJ1-4,TGTGCCAGCAAGCCGACAGGGGGAACCGCAACTAATGAAAAACTGTTTTTT,CASKPTGGTATNEKLFF
TRBD1,TRBV28,many,TRBJ2-3,TGTGCCAGCGCCACCCCGACAGGGCCAGATACGCAGTATTTT,CASATPTGPDTQYF
NA,TRBV24-1,many,TRBJ1-2,TGTGCCACCAGTGATGATCCCATCTATGGCTACACCTTC,CATSDDPIYGYTF
NA,TRBV5-1,many,TRBJ1-1,TGCGCCAGCAGCTTAAGTGGCGACTCTCTGGAAGCTTTCTTT,CASSLSGDSLEAFF
NA,TRBV14,few,TRBJ1-2,TGTGCCAGCAGCCAGATGCTGTTCTACACCTTC,CASSQMLFYTF
TRBD1,TRBV6-2/TRBV6-3,many,TRBJ1-1,TGTGCCAGCAGTTCTCAGGGGGCGAACACTGAAGCTTTCTTT,CASSSQGANTEAFF
NA,TRBV4-3,medium-sized,TRBJ1-3,TGCGCCAGCAGCCAAGATCCCGCAGGCTTCTCTGGAAACACCATATATTTT,CASSQDPAGFSGNTIYF